This TCR beta chain was recovered during a study of blood T cell repertoires in COVID-19. Study context: The United States, Italy and Spain were the sources of the acute and convalescent COVID-19 samples. Nucleic acid was either cDNA or gDNA, and it came from T cells, B-cell-depleted T cells, or PBMCs.

The V gene end was trimmed by 4 bases and the J gene end by 7 bases; junction bases not matched to a gene: 8. Germline V gene lookup returns CDR1 SGHRS and CDR2 YFSETQ. This CDR3 contains 15 residues. Authors' analysis steps: Counts of nucleated cells, estimated from reference gene primer amplification, were obtained. TCRdb's table, derived via immunoSEQ multiplex PCR, lists solely in-frame clones and lacks some. The DNA was the basis for D and trimming; V, J and clone size are from that table. The data show some 240,000 clones, approximately 92% seen once. The specimen sequenced was peripheral blood. This rearrangement joins TRBV5-1 to TRBJ1-2, with 12 positions matching TRBD1. The TCR sequence derives from a middle-aged woman who had recovered from COVID-19. CDR3 amino acids: CASSKGDRGRSGYTF. The CDR3 DNA is TGCGCCAGCAGCAAGGGGGACAGGGGGCGGTCTGGCTACACCTTC.